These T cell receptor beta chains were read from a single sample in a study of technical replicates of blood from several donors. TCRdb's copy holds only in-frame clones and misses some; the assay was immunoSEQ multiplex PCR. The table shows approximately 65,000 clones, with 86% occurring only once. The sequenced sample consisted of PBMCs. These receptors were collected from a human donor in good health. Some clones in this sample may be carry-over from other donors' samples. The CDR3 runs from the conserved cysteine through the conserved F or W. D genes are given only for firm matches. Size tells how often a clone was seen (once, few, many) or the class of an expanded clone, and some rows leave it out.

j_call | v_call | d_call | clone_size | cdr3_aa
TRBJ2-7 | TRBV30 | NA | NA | CAWSPLGGASYEQYF
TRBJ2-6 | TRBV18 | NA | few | CASSPSTASLSGANVLTF
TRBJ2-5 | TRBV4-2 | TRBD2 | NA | CASSQAHAGGQETQYF
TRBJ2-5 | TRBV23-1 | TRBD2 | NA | CARGGTGTQYF
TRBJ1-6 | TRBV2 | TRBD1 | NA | CASREQGAVSYNSPLHF
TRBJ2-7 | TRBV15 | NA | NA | CATSRDGWPSPGSEQYF
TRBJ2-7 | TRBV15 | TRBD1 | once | CATSSDRGAYEQYF
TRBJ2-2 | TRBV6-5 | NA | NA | CASSYRGTGELFF
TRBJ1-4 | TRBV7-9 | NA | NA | CASSAPGGTNEKLFF
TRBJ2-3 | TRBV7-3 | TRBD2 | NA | CASSTSGGSTDTQYF
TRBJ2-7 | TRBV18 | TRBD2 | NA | CASSPPSGRGSEQYF
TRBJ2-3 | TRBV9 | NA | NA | CASSRQTHTDTQYF
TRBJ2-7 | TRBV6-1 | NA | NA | CASYSEQYF
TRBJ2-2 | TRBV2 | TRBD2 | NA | CASSGSSGTSGPTNTGELFF
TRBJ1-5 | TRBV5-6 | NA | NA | CASSSLGQANQPQHF
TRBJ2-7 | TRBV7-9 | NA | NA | CASSLAAGPLYEQYF
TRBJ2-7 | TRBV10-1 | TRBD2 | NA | CASTGTSGRSVYEQYF
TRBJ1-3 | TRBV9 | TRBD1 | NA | CASSAPRQGIGNTIYF
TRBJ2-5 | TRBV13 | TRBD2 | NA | CASSLVGLAGLGETQYF
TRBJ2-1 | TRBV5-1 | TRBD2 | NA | CASSFFGGTSDWQFF
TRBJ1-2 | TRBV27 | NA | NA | CASSNGDSYGYTF
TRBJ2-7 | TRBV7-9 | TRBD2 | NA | CASSLGLAGSEQYF
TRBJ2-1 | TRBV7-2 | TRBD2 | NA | CASSWGGTYNEQFF
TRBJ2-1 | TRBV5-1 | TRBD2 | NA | CASSGLAGASNEQFF
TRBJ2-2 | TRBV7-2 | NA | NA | CASSLTLDRTVTGELFF
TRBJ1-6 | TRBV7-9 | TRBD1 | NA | CASSSLDRVDSPLHF